The clone carrying this TCR beta chain is a singleton in its sample. The antigen is undetermined. These data are taken from a study of shared clonotypes between healthy human individuals. Study conclusions and caveats: With few donors, the genetic and exposure-history diversity represented was limited.

There were only Caucasian adults among the donors, and all lived in Nashville, Tennessee. Libraries were prepared by immunoSEQ multiplex PCR; TCRdb keeps only in-frame clonotypes and omits some of them. The sample contains hundreds of thousands of clones, more than 95% of which appear only once. Looked up from germline, CDR1 is MNHEY and CDR2 is SVGAGI. Trimming took 6 bases from V and 0 from J; bases not matched to a gene: 1. The length of the CDR3 is 15 residues. The chain is built from TRBV6-5 and TRBJ2-7; 14 bases line up with TRBD2. This clonotype originated in a young woman in good health. Sequences were obtained from naive CD4+ T cells sorted from blood. Subset noted: CD45RA+ positively selected. This CDR3 reads CASRGTSGSSYEQYF. The CDR3 DNA reads as TGTGCCAGCAGGGGGACTAGCGGGAGCTCCTACGAGCAGTACTTC.